The TCR beta chain described here comes from a study of blood T cells in healthy people across ages (dated by TCRdb to between 2014 and 2017). About the full investigation: Template switching captured roughly one uniquely barcoded TCR beta cDNA molecule per two T cells in model experiments. Age-related changes in TCR beta repertoire diversity were measured in the study by deep sequencing normalized with unique cDNA molecular identifiers. Donors were grouped into four age groups: young (average approximately 15 years), middle-aged (approximately 41), aged (around 66) and long-lived (approximately 75). To avoid experimental bias, donors of different ages were spread randomly across the sequencing lanes. The study analyzed two additional independent replicas of 1 million unique cDNA reads from the same blood draw for two donors, one aged 18 to 30 and one aged 80 or older. What the study reported, not specific to this receptor: There was a strong correlation between observed TCR beta diversity and the percentage of naive T cells measured by flow cytometry. Compared with the aged group, more naive CD4+ T cells, fewer expanded clones and increased TCR diversity were shown by the long-lived group, suggesting age selection. Because donor CMV infection status was unknown, age-related changes in expanded clonotypes were potentially confounded. Since profiling was done on bulk unsorted PBMCs, naive and antigen-experienced compartments could not be conclusively compared. As age increased, observed TCR beta diversity per million T cells dropped in a roughly linear way, and a significant reduction was already evident by age about 40. Total diversity estimates from one million sequenced T cells were considered lower bounds and underestimates.

A distance of 15 bases separates the germline ends of V and J, which lose 0 bases and 3 bases respectively. The CDR3 runs 15 amino acids, cysteine and phenylalanine included. Just the 45-base CDR3 DNA is kept, in frame starting at base 1. CDR1 and CDR2 (SQVTM, ANQGSEA) derive from the germline V gene. The library was prepared using 5' RACE. Sequencing took place on an Illumina HiSeq 2500. The second PCR ran for roughly 7 to 11 cycles and used a J-beta primer mix along with a sample-barcoded 5' primer. A template-switch 5' adaptor carrying 12 random nucleotides introduced a unique molecular identifier onto each TCR beta cDNA molecule. At least 2.5 million CDR3-containing paired-end reads were obtained from each sample. First-strand cDNA synthesis was performed from all RNA using the Mint cDNA synthesis kit, with priming by a TRBC-specific oligonucleotide. After uracil-DNA glycosylase treatment, a first 18-cycle PCR used universal primers M1SS and BC2_uni_R on all cDNA. The paper's data handling went like this. Each sample was normalized by randomly selecting 1 million high-quality reads, each carrying a distinct molecular identifier. Instead of being binned into consensus sequences, reads with shared molecular identifiers were discarded. MiTCR, with a Q25 quality threshold and the strictest error-elimination algorithm, was used for CDR3 identification, clonotype clustering and error correction. A nonparametric unseen species model with Euler transformation was used to estimate a lower bound on total TCR beta diversity. TCRdb's own reprocessing of the public reads used fastp at Q25 and MiXCR and kept productive beta chains. Merged by CDR3 protein, the rows form single entries marked with the most common genes and DNA. The V and J calls come from TCRdb's annotation, not from the publication. The sample includes hundreds of thousands of distinct CDR3 sequences, with about 42% observed a single time. The ten largest clones take up roughly 19% of the sample.

This clonotype was counted only a few times. Its specific antigen is unknown. The input lacks base qualities; no much larger clone sits a single base away. The donors were some 36 Caucasian individuals from Russia, aged 6 to 90 years, who were systemically healthy. Each donor gave ten milliliters of peripheral blood, collected into EDTA-treated Vacutainer tubes. Ficoll-Paque density-gradient centrifugation was used to isolate PBMCs, with at least 6.5 million per sample. Trizol reagent was used to extract total RNA from the PBMCs, yielding at least 5 micrograms per sample. Naive CD45RAhigh/CD27high T cell percentages were measured by flow cytometry on a PBMC aliquot from every donor.

This receptor was taken from a man in his sixties in good health. The V and J genes are TRBV29-1 and TRBJ2-7; 6 matching bases give a weak D call of TRBD1. The sequenced material came from blood. The nucleotides read TGCAGCGTTGAAGATAGCAGGGGCTCGAACTACGAGCAGTACTTC. Its translation is CSVEDSRGSNYEQYF.